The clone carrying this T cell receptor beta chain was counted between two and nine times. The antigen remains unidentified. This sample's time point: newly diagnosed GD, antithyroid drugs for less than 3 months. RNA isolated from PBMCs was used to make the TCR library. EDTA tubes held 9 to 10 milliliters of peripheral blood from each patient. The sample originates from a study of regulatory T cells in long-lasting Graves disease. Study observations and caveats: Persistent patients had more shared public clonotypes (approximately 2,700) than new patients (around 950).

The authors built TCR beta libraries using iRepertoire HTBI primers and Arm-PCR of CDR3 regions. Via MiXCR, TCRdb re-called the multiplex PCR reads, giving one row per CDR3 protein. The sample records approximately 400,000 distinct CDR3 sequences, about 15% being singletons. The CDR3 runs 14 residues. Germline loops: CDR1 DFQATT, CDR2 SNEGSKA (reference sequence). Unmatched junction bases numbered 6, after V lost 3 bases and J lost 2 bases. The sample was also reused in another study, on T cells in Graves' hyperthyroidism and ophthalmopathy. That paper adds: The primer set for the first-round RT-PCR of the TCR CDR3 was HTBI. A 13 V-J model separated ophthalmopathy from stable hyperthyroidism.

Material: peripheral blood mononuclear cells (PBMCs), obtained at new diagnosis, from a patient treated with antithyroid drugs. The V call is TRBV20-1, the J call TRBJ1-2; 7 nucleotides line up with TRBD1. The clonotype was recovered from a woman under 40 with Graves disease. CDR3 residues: CSASTGQLNYGYTF. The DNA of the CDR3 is TGCAGTGCTAGCACGGGACAGCTGAACTATGGCTACACCTTC.